The present T cell receptor (beta chain) was sequenced within a study of technical replicates of blood from a handful of donors. The table came from immunoSEQ multiplex PCR; TCRdb's copy has only in-frame clones and leaves some out. The sample lists fewer than 100,000 clones, around nine tenths seen once, with 0.25% to 0.35% in the top ten. The CDR3 has 12 residues. Germline CDR1 SGHTA, CDR2 FQGNSA. With 4 bases removed from V and 15 bases from J, the gap between germline ends came to 13 bases. This chain uses TRBV7-2 with TRBJ1-6; D ambiguous. This receptor was identified in a human donor in good health. Specimen: T cells isolated from PBMCs. CDR3 in DNA: TGTGCCAGCAGCTGGGGAGGTTCGGGCCTCCACTTT. This sequence encodes CASSWGGSGLHF. The full variable domain, in which reference TRBV7-2 and TRBJ1-6 provide the parts outside the CDR3, is GAGVSQSPSNKVTEKGKDVELRCDPISGHTALYWYRQSLGQGLEFLIYFQGNSAPDKSGLPSDRFSAERTGGSVSTLTIQRTQQEDSAVYLCASSWGGSGLHFGNGTRLTVT.